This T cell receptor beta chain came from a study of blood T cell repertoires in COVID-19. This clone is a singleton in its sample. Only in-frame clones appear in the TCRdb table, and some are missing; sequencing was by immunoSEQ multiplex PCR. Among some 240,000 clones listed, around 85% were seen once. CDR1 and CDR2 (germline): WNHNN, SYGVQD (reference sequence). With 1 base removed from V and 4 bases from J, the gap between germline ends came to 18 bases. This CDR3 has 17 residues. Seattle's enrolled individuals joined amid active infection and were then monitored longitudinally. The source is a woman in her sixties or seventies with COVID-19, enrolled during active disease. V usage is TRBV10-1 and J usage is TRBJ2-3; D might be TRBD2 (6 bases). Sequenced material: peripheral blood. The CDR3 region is CASSEWGIAGGSDTQYF. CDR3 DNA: TGCGCCAGCAGTGAGTGGGGGATAGCAGGAGGGTCAGATACGCAGTATTTT.